Presented here are 2 T cell receptor beta chains from one specimen sequenced in a study of blood T cell repertoires in COVID-19. Sequencing was performed with immunoSEQ multiplex PCR; in TCRdb, only in-frame clones are kept and a portion is missing. The table lists about 150,000 clones, around 85% of them singletons. The sample was peripheral blood. The receptors stem from a woman aged 55-69 years with COVID-19, enrolled during active disease.

This sequence joins TRBV5-1 and TRBJ2-2; tentatively, D is TRBD1 (8 bases). V was trimmed by 0 bases and J by 0 bases, leaving 18 bases between them. CDR1 SGHRS and CDR2 YFSETQ come from the germline V gene. The CDR3 covers 19 residues. In DNA, the CDR3 is TGCGCCAGCAGCTTGGGGCCCACAGGGGGGGCGGCGAACACCGGGGAGCTGTTTTTT. Translation gives CASSLGPTGGAANTGELFF.

The rearrangement joins TRBV25-1 to TRBJ1-2, with a possible D match to TRBD1 (6 bases). The CDR3 is 14 amino acids. With 4 bases removed from V and 8 bases from J, the gap between germline ends came to 17 bases. Germline CDR1 is MGHDK and CDR2 is SYGVNS. The DNA for the CDR3 is TGTGCCAGCAGTGTCAGGGGCAGTTGGGGGGGCTACACCTTC. It specifies CASSVRGSWGGYTF.